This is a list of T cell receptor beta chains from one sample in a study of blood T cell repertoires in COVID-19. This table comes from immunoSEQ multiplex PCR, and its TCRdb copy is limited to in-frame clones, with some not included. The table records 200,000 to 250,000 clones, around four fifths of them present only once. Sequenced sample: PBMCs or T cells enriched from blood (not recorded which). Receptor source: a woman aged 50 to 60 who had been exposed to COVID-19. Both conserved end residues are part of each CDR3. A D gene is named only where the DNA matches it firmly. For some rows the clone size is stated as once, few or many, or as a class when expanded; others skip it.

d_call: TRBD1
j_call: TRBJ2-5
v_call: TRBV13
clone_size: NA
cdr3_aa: CASSSSTGGQETQYF
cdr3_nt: TGTGCCAGCAGCTCCTCGACAGGGGGTCAGGAGACCCAGTACTTC

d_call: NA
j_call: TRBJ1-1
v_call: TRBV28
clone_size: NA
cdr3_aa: CATWGGTEAFF
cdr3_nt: TGTGCCACCTGGGGGGGCACTGAAGCTTTCTTT

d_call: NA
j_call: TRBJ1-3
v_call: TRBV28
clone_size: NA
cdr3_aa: CASSFRAGNTIYF
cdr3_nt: TGTGCCAGCAGTTTCAGGGCTGGAAACACCATATATTTT

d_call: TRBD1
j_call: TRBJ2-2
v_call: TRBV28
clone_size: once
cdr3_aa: CASSSRTGLSTGELFF
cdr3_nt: TGTGCCAGCAGTTCCCGGACAGGGCTTTCGACCGGGGAGCTGTTTTTT

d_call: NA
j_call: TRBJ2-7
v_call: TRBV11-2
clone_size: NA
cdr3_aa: CASSLAGHRGIGTPDVYF
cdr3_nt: TGTGCCAGCAGCTTAGCAGGGCATAGGGGGATCGGGACACCAGACGTGTACTTC

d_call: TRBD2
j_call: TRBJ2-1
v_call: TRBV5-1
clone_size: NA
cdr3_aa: CASSLGLAGAYNEQFF
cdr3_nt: TGCGCCAGCAGTTTGGGACTAGCGGGGGCCTACAATGAGCAGTTCTTC

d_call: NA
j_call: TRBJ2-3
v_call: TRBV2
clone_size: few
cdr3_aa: CASSEDRDTQYF
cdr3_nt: TGTGCCAGCAGTGAAGATAGAGATACGCAGTATTTT

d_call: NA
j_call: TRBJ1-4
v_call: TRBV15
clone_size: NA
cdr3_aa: CATSPDRNNEKLFF
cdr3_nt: TGTGCCACCAGCCCAGACAGGAATAATGAAAAACTGTTTTTT

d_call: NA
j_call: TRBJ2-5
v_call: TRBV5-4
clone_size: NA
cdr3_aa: CASSTTGSATQYF
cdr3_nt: TGTGCCAGCAGCACAACAGGGTCCGCGACCCAGTACTTC

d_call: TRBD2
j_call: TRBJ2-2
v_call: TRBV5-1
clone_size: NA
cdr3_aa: CASSFTGGLSTGELFF
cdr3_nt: TGCGCCAGCAGCTTTACCGGGGGGTTGAGCACCGGGGAGCTGTTTTTT

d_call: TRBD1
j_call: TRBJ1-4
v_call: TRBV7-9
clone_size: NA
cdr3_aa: CASSPGQGENEKLFF
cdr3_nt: TGTGCCAGCAGTCCTGGACAGGGGGAAAATGAAAAACTGTTTTTT

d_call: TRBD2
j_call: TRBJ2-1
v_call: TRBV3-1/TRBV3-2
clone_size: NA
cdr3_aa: CASSQGTSYNEQFF
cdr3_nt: TGTGCCAGCAGCCAAGGGACTAGCTACAATGAGCAGTTCTTC

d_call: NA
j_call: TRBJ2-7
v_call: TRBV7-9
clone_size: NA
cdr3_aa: CASSLNRDPIYEQYF
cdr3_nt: TGTGCCAGCAGCTTGAACAGGGATCCGATCTACGAGCAGTACTTC

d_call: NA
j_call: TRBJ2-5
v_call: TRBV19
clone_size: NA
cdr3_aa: CASSISGWYQETQYF
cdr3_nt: TGTGCCAGTAGTATCTCGGGTTGGTACCAAGAGACCCAGTACTTC

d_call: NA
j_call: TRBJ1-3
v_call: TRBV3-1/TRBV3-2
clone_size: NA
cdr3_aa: CASSRERLGAIYF
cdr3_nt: TGTGCCAGCAGCCGGGAGAGGCTTGGAGCCATATATTTT

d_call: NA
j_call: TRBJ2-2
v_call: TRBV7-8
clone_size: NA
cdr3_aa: CASSLARGGVGELFF
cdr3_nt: TGTGCCAGCAGCTTAGCGCGAGGCGGGGTAGGGGAGCTGTTTTTT

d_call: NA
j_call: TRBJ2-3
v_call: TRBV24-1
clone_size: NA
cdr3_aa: CATSDSHRNTDTQYF
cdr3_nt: TGTGCCACCAGTGATAGTCACAGAAACACAGATACGCAGTATTTT

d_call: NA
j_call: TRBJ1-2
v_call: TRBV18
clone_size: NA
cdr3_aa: CASSPFGAGVSSSNYGYTF
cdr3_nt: TGTGCCAGCTCACCATTTGGCGCGGGGGTTTCCTCGTCTAACTATGGCTACACCTTC

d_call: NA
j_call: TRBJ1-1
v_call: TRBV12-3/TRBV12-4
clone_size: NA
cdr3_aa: CASKATDSEAFF
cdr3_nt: TGTGCCAGCAAGGCCACGGACAGTGAAGCTTTCTTT

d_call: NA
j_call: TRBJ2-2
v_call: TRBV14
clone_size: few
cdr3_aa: CASSQAGGAGELFF
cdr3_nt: TGTGCCAGCAGCCAGGCCGGGGGAGCCGGGGAGCTGTTTTTT

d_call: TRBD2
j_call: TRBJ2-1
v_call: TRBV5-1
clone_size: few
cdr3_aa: CASSWGLGRHNEQFF
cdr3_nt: TGCGCCAGCAGCTGGGGACTAGGTCGCCACAATGAGCAGTTCTTC

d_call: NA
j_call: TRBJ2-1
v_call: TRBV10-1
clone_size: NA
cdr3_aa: CASSPSRGSSYNEQFF
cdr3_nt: TGCGCCAGCAGTCCTAGTAGGGGGAGCTCCTACAATGAGCAGTTCTTC

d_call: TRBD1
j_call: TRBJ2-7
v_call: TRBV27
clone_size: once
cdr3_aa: CASSPTGAKTYEQYF
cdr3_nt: TGTGCCAGCAGTCCTACAGGGGCTAAAACCTACGAGCAGTACTTC

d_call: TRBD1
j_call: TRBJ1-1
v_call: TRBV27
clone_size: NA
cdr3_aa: CASSGGTEAFF
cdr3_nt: TGTGCCAGCTCAGGGGGGACTGAAGCTTTCTTT

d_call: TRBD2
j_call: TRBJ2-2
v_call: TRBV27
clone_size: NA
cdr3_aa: CASSRTSYAGELFF
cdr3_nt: TGTGCCAGCAGCAGGACTAGCTATGCCGGGGAGCTGTTTTTT

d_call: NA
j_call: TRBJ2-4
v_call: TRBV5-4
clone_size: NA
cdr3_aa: CASSSQGDIQYF
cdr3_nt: TGTGCCAGCAGCTCCCAAGGGGACATTCAGTACTTC

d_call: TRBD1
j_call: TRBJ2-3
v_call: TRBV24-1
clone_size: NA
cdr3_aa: CATSDLKGTGLAALTDTQYF
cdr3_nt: TGTGCCACCAGTGATTTGAAAGGGACAGGGCTAGCGGCCCTCACAGATACGCAGTATTTT

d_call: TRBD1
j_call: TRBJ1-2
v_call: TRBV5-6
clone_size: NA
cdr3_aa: CASSFLGTVFNYGYTF
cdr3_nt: TGTGCCAGCAGCTTCTTAGGGACAGTATTTAACTATGGCTACACCTTC

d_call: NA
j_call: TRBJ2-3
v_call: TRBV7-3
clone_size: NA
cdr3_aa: CASSFSGRNTDTQYF
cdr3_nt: TGTGCCAGCAGCTTTAGCGGCAGAAATACAGATACGCAGTATTTT

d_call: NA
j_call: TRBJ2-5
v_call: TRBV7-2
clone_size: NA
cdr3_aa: CASSPYRDPQETQYF
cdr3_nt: TGTGCCAGCAGCCCGTACAGGGATCCCCAAGAGACCCAGTACTTC

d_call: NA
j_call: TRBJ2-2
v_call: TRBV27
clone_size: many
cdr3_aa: CASSYYQGTGELFF
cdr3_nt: TGTGCCAGCAGTTACTATCAGGGAACCGGGGAGCTGTTTTTT

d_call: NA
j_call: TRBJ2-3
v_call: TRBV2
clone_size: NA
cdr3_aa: CASSDVQNTDTQYF
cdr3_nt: TGTGCCAGCAGTGATGTACAGAACACAGATACGCAGTATTTT

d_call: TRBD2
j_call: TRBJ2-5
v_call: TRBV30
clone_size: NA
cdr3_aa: CAWTLGSGAGETQYF
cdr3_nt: TGTGCCTGGACCCTCGGTAGCGGGGCTGGAGAGACCCAGTACTTC

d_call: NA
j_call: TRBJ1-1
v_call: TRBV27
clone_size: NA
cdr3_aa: CASSLRPTGTEAFF
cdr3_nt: TGTGCCAGCAGTTTACGGCCCACGGGAACTGAAGCTTTCTTT

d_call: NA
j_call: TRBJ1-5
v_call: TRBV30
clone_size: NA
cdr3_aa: CAWATGNNQPQHF
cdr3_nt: TGTGCCTGGGCCACAGGGAACAATCAGCCCCAGCATTTT

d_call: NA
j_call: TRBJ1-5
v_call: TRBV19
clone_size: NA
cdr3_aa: CASRLTSGGNQPQHF
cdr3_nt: TGTGCCAGTAGGCTCACTTCAGGGGGCAATCAGCCCCAGCATTTT

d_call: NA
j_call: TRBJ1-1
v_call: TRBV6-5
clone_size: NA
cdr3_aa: CASSYSGGLSEAFF
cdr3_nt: TGTGCCAGCAGTTACTCAGGGGGATTGTCTGAAGCTTTCTTT

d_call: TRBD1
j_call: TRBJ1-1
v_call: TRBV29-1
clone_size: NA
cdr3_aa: CSVEGNQGADTEAFF
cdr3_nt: TGCAGCGTTGAAGGGAATCAGGGGGCGGACACTGAAGCTTTCTTT

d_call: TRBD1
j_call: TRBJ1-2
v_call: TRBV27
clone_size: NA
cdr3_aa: CASSQRTGGMYYGYTF
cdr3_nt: TGTGCCAGCAGTCAAAGGACAGGGGGAATGTACTATGGCTACACCTTC

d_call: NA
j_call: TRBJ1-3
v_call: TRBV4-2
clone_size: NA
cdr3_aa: CASSQDGAGGASSGNTIYF
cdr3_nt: TGTGCCAGCAGCCAAGATGGGGCAGGAGGGGCTTCCTCTGGAAACACCATATATTTT